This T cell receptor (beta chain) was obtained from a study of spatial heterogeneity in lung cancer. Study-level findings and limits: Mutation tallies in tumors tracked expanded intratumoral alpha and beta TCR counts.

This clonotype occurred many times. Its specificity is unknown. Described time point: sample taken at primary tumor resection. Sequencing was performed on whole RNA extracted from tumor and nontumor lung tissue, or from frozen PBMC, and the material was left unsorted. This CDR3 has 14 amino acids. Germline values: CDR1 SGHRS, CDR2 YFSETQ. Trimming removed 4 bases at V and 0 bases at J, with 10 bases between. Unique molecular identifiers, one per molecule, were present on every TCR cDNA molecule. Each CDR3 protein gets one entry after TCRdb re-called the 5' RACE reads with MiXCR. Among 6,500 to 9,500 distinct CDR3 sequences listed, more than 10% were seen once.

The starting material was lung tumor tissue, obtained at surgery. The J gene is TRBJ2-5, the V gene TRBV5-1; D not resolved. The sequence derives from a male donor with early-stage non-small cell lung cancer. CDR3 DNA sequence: TGCGCCAGCAGCAACGGACGCGACCAAGAGACCCAGTACTTC. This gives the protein CASSNGRDQETQYF.